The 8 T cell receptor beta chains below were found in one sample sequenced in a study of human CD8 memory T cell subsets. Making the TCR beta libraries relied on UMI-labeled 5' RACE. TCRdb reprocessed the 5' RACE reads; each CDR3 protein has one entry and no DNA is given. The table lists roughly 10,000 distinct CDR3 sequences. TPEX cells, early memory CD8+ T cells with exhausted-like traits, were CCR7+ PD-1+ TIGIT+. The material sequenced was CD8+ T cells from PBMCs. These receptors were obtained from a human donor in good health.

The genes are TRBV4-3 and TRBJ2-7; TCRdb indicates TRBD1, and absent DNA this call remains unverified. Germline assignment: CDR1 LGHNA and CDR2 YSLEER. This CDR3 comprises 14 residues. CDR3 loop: CASSPGTGGHEQYF.

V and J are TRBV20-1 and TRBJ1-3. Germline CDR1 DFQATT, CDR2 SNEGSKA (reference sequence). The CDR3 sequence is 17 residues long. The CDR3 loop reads CSATGPRDSSSGNTIYF.

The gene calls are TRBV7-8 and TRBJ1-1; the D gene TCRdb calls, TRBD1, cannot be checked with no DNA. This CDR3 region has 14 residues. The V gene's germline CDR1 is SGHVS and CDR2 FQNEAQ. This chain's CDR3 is CASSLRQMNTEAFF.

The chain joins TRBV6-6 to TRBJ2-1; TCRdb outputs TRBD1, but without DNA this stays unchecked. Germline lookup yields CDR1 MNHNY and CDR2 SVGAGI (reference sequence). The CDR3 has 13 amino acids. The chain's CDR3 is CASWAVSYNEQFF.

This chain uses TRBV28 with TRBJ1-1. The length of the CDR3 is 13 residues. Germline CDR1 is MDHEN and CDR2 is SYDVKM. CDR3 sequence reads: CASSLFRNTEAFF.

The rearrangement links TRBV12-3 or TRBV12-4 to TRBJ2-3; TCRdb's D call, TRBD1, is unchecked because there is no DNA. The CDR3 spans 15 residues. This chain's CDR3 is CASRSAGGPTDTQYF.

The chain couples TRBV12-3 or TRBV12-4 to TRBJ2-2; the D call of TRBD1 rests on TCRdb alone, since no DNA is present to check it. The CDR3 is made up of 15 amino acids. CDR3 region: CASSEDRANTGELFF.

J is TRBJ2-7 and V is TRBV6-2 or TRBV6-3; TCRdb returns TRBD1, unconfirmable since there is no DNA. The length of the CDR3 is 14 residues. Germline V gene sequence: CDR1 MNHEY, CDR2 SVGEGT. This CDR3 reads CASSSDRETYEQYF.